The T cell receptor beta chain under discussion was sequenced for a study of PD-1 blockade in classical Hodgkin lymphoma. Every single patient, without exception, relapsed after autologous stem cell transplantation, and brentuximab vedotin exposure varied. CD4+ T cells were purified from thawed PBMCs by magnetic negative selection. Method: immunoSEQ multiplex PCR; TCRdb's copy keeps in-frame clones and lacks some. The table lists some 17,000 clones, approximately 80% of them singletons. This clone appeared a single time. The junction had 5 bases not matched to a gene; V was cut back by 2 bases and J by 3 bases. This CDR3 is built from 14 residues. CDR1 and CDR2 from the germline V gene are SGDLS and YYNGEE.

The chain employs TRBV9 and TRBJ2-7, with 7 bases lining up with TRBD1. This clonotype was sampled from a human donor with classical Hodgkin lymphoma. The sequencing used CD4+ T cells from blood, collected at baseline. The CDR3 region has the DNA TGTGCCAGCAGCGTCGGGACAGTCGACTACGAGCAGTACTTC. Translating it yields CASSVGTVDYEQYF.